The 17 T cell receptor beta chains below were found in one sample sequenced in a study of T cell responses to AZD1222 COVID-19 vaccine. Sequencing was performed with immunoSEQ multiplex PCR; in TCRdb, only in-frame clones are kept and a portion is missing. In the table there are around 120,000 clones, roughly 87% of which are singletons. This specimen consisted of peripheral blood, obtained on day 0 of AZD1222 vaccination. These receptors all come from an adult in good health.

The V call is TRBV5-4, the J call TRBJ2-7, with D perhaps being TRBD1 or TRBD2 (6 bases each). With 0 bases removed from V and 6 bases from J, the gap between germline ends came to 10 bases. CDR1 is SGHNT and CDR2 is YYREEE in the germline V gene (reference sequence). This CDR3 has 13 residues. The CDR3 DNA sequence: TGTGCCAGCAGCTTGGATGGAGGGGGCGAGCAGTACTTC. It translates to CASSLDGGGEQYF.

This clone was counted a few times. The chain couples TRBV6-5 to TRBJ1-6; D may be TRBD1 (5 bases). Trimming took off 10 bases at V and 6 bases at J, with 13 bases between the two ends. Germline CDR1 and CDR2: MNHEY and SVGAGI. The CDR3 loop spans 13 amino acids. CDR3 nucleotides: TGTGCCACGAGGGGCGTCCCTAATTCACCCCTCCACTTT. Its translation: CATRGVPNSPLHF.

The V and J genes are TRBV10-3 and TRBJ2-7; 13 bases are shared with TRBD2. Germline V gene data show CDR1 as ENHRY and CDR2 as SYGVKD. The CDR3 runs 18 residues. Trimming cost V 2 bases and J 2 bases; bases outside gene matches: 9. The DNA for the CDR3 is TGTGCCATCAGTGAGAGAAATCCGGGACTAGCGGGACCCTACGAGCAGTACTTC. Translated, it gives CAISERNPGLAGPYEQYF.

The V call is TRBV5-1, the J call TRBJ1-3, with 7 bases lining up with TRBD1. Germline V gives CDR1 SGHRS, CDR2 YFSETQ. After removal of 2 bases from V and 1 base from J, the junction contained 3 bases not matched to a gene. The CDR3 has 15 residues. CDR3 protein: CASSLAGGSGNTIYF. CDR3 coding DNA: TGCGCCAGCAGCTTAGCAGGGGGATCTGGAAACACCATATATTTT.

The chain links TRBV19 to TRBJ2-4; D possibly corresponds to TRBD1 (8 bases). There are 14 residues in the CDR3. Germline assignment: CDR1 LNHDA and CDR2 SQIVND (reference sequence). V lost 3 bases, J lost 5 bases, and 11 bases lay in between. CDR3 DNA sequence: TGTGCCAGTAGTATCACAGGGGGGGAAAACATTCAGTACTTC. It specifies CASSITGGENIQYF.

In DNA form, the CDR3 reads TGTGCCAGCAGTTACACGCGGCGGGGCGGCACAGATACGCAGTATTTT. Translated, it gives CASSYTRRGGTDTQYF. This chain connects TRBV6-5 to TRBJ2-3, with TRBD2 as a possible D gene (6 bases). Germline CDR1 reads MNHEY; CDR2 reads SVGAGI. Trimming left V 2 bases short and J 1 base short, with 13 bases between. The CDR3 consists of 16 residues.

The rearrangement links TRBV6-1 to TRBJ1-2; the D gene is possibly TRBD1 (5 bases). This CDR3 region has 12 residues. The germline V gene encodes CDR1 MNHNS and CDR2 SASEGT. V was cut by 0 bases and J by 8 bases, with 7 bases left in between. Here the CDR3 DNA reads TGTGCCAGCAGTGAAGCGGGACTCGGCTACACCTTC. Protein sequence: CASSEAGLGYTF.

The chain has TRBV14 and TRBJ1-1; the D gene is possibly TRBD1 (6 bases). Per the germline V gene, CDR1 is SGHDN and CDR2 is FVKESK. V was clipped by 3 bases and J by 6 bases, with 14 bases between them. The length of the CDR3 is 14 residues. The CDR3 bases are TGTGCCAGCAGCCACACCTTGGACAGCCCTGAAGCTTTCTTT. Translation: CASSHTLDSPEAFF.

CDR3 sequence reads: CASSEFTAGGNYGYTF. CDR3 in DNA: TGTGCCAGCAGTGAATTTACCGCTGGCGGAAACTATGGCTACACCTTC. This rearrangement joins TRBV2 to TRBJ1-2; unclear D gene. V dropped 2 bases and J dropped 2 bases, with 15 bases sitting between them. Germline lookup yields CDR1 SNHLY and CDR2 FYNNEI. This CDR3 contains 16 residues.

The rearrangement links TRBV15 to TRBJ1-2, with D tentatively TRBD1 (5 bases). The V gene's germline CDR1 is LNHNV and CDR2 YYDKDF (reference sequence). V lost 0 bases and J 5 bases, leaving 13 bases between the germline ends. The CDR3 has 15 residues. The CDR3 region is CATSRELGARYGYTF. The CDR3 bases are TGTGCCACCAGCAGAGAATTAGGGGCTCGATATGGCTACACCTTC.

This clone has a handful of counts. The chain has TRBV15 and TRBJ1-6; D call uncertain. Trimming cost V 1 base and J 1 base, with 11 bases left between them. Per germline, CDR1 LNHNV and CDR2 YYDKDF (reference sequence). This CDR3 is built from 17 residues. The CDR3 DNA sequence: TGTGCCACCAGCAGAGCGGGTAGAAGGTCCTATAATTCACCCCTCCACTTT. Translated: CATSRAGRRSYNSPLHF.

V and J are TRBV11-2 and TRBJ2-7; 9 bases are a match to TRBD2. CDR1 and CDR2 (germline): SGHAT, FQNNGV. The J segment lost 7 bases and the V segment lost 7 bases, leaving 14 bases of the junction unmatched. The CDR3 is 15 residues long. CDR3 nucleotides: TGTGCCAGCACTCGGGCTGGCGGGGGGGCTAGGGAGCAGTACTTC. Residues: CASTRAGGGAREQYF.

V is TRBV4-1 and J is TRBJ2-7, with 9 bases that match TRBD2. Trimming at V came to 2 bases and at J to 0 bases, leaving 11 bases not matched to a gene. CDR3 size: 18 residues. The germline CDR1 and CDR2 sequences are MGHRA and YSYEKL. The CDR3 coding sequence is TGCGCCAGCAGCCAAAAAATGTCTAGCGGGGTCCCCTCCTACGAGCAGTACTTC. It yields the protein CASSQKMSSGVPSYEQYF.

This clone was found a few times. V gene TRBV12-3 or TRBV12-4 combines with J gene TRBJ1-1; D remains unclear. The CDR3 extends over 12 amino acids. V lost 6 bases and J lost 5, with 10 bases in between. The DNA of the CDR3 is TGTGCCAGCAGGGCGACGGGGACTGAAGCTTTCTTT. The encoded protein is CASRATGTEAFF.

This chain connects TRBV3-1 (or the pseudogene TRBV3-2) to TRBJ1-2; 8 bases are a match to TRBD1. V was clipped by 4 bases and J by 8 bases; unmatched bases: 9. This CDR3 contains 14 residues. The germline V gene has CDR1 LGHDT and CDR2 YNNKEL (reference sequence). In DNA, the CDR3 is TGTGCCAGCAGCCCTCTGACAGGGGAGAGGGGCTACACCTTC. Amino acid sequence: CASSPLTGERGYTF.

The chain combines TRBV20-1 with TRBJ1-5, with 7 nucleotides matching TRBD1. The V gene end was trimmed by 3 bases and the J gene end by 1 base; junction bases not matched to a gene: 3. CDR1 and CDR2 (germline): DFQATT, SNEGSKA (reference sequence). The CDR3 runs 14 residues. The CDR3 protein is CSASPGGSNQPQHF. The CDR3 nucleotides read TGCAGTGCTAGTCCAGGGGGGAGCAATCAGCCCCAGCATTTT.

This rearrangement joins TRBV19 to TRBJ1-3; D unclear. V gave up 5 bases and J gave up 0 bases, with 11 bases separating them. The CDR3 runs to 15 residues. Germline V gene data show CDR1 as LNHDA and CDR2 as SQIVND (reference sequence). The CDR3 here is CASSVSGSSGNTIYF. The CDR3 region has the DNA TGTGCCAGTAGTGTATCCGGGAGCTCTGGAAACACCATATATTTT.